One and the same sample provided the 10 T cell receptor beta chains below, sequenced in a study of T-cell memory formation after mild COVID-19. A single record per CDR3 protein comes from TCRdb applying MiXCR to the 5' RACE reads. The sample shows 250,000 to 350,000 distinct CDR3 sequences, roughly 16% of them seen only once. Sequenced: PBMCs or a T cell subset sorted from them (not recorded which). The receptors were sampled from a man aged 18 to 29 who had mild COVID-19 (a few samples of this study predate the infection). Cell type and time point are not known.

This clonotype was detected only a few times. This chain links TRBV20-1 with TRBJ2-5, with no clear D. Germline V gene lookup returns CDR1 DFQATT and CDR2 SNEGSKA (reference sequence). V was trimmed by 3 bases and J by 5 bases, leaving 7 bases between them. The CDR3 has 11 residues. The DNA of the CDR3 is TGCAGTGCTAGTAGCCTGGAGACCCAGTACTTC. Its translation: CSASSLETQYF.

This clonotype turned up a few times. The rearrangement uses TRBV9 and TRBJ1-1; the match to TRBD1 covers 7 bases. The CDR3 sequence is 15 residues long. CDR1 is SGDLS and CDR2 is YYNGEE in the germline V gene. Trimming took 3 bases from V and 3 from J; bases not matched to a gene: 8. CDR3 nucleotides: TGTGCCAGCAGCGGAGGACCAGGGGGGGACACTGAAGCTTTCTTT. Its protein is CASSGGPGGDTEAFF.

The V gene is TRBV12-3 or TRBV12-4, the J gene TRBJ2-7; D call uncertain. Trimming left V 1 base short and J 3 bases short, with 7 bases between. This CDR3 is built from 13 residues. The CDR3 nucleotides read TGTGCCAGCAGTTTAGAGGGCGGCTACGAGCAGTACTTC. This translates into CASSLEGGYEQYF.

This clonotype was seen a few times. The J gene is TRBJ2-2, the V gene TRBV12-3 or TRBV12-4, with 7 bases that match TRBD2. Trimming removed 6 bases from V and 7 bases from J; junction bases left unmatched: 14. The CDR3 loop spans 16 amino acids. In DNA form, the CDR3 reads TGTGCCAGCAGCATCCCCCGGGGTTGGGGGGGCGGGGAGCTGTTTTTT. The encoded protein is CASSIPRGWGGGELFF.

This clonotype was seen only a few times. V is TRBV4-3 and J is TRBJ1-4, with a weak D call TRBD1 (5 bases). V shed 0 bases and J shed 7 bases, with 18 bases lying between them. Per germline, CDR1 LGHNA and CDR2 YSLEER. This CDR3 comprises 17 residues. The CDR3 spells CASSQDWGSFPIEKLFF. The CDR3 nucleotides are TGCGCCAGCAGCCAAGATTGGGGGAGTTTCCCCATTGAAAAACTGTTTTTT.

The chain combines TRBV20-1 with TRBJ2-5, with a weak D call TRBD1 (5 bases). This CDR3 region has 15 residues. Germline CDR1 reads DFQATT; CDR2 reads SNEGSKA (reference sequence). The V and J ends lost 5 bases and 2 bases respectively, with 18 bases between them. CDR3 coding DNA: TGCAGTGCTGAAGAATTAGGGGCCGCTCAAGAGACCCAGTACTTC. Translation gives CSAEELGAAQETQYF.

The chain joins TRBV29-1 to TRBJ1-5; TRBD1 matches 8 bases. Germline V gene sequence: CDR1 SQVTM, CDR2 ANQGSEA. V lost 7 bases to trimming and J lost 7 bases; unmatched junction nucleotides: 12. The CDR3 has 14 amino acids. The CDR3 bases are TGCAGCGCCAGGGCGGACAGGGCGGACCAGCCCCAGCATTTT. This gives the protein CSARADRADQPQHF.

This clonotype was found a few times. The J gene is TRBJ2-7, the V gene TRBV5-1, with 7 positions matching TRBD1. Germline CDR1 reads SGHRS; CDR2 reads YFSETQ. The CDR3 sequence is 14 residues long. The J segment lost 5 bases and the V segment lost 0 bases, leaving 5 bases of the junction unmatched. The CDR3 nucleotides are TGCGCCAGCAGCTTGGGTGACAGGGCCAACGAGCAGTACGTC. Amino acid sequence: CASSLGDRANEQYV.

This clonotype was picked up a small number of times. This chain uses TRBV5-1 with TRBJ1-1; D gene uncertain. The CDR3 contains 15 residues. Trimming shortened V by 4 bases and J by 0 bases, and 13 bases separated the two germline ends. Germline CDR1 SGHRS, CDR2 YFSETQ. The CDR3 DNA follows: TGCGCCAGCAGCGCCTCCCCGCCCTTGAACACTGAAGCTTTCTTT. It translates to CASSASPPLNTEAFF.

The chain has TRBV10-3 and TRBJ2-1; 7 nucleotides line up with TRBD2. Per germline, CDR1 ENHRY and CDR2 SYGVKD. Trimming removed 7 bases from V and 5 bases from J; junction bases left unmatched: 8. The CDR3 covers 14 residues. The CDR3 region is CAITTGGNHNEQFF. The CDR3 coding sequence is TGTGCCATCACAACGGGGGGAAACCACAATGAGCAGTTCTTC.